The text below deals with one T cell receptor (beta chain). The target antigen is unknown. Germline loops: CDR1 GTSNPN, CDR2 SVGIG (reference sequence). The CDR3 is 16 amino acids. V was trimmed by 3 bases and J by 9 bases, leaving 24 bases between them. These data belong to a study of cytomegalovirus exposure and HLA in healthy donors. Overall study results and limits: TCR beta V- and J-gene trimming, according to a later analysis, was linked to a missense DCLRE1C variant.

13 Jbeta primers and 60 Vbeta primers were used for the PCR. Assay used: immunoSEQ multiplex PCR; TCRdb lists only in-frame clones, some missing. The repertoire table contains 55,000 or so clones. The sequence was collected from a woman in her twenties or thirties in good health and CMV-seropositive. This sequence joins TRBV30 and TRBJ2-4; maybe TRBD1 (5 bases). The material sequenced was PBMCs. In DNA, the CDR3 is TGTGCCTGGAGCCAAAGAGGAAGGGTTCGTGGGGCCATTCAGTACTTC. It yields the protein CAWSQRGRVRGAIQYF.